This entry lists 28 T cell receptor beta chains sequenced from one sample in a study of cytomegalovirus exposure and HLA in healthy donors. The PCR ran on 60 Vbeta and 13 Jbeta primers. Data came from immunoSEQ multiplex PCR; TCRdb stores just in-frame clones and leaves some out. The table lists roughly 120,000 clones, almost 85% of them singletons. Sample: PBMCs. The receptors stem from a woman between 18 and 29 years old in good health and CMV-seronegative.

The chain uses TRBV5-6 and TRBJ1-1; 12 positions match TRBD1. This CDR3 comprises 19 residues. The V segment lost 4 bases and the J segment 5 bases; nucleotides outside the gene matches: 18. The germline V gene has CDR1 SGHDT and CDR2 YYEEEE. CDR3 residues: CASSPSRDRGPRRGTEAFF. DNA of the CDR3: TGTGCCAGCAGCCCGTCCCGGGACAGGGGGCCGCGTCGGGGAACTGAAGCTTTCTTT. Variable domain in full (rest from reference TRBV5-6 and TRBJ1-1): DAGVTQSPTHLIKTRGQQVTLRCSPKSGHDTVSWYQQALGQGPQFIFQYYEEEERQRGNFPDRFSGHQFPNYSSELNVNALLLGDSALYLCASSPSRDRGPRRGTEAFFGQGTRLTVV.

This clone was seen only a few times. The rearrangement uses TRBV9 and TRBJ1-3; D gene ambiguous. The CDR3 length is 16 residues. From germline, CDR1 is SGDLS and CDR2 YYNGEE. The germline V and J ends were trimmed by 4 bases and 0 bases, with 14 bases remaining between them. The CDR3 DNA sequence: TGTGCCAGCAGCTTAAGCTCAAGCGGCTCTGGAAACACCATATATTTT. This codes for CASSLSSSGSGNTIYF.

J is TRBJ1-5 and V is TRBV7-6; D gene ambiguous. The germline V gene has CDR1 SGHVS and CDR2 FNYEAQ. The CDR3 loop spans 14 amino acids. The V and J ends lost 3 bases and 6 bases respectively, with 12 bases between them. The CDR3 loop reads CASSFYKGGQPQHF. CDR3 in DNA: TGTGCCAGCAGCTTTTATAAGGGAGGTCAGCCCCAGCATTTT.

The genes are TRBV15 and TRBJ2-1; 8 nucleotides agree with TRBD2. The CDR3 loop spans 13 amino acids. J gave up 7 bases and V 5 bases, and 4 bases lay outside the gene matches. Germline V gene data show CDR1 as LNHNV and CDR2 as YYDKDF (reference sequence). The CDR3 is CATSRTSSNEQFF. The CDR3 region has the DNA TGTGCCACCAGCCGGACTAGCTCGAATGAGCAGTTCTTC.

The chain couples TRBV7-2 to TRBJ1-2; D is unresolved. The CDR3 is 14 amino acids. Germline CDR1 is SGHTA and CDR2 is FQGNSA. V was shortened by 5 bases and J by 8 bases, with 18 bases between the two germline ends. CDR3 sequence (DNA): TGTGCCAGCAGCCTCCACCGGGAGAGAGGAGGCTACACCTTC. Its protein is CASSLHRERGGYTF.

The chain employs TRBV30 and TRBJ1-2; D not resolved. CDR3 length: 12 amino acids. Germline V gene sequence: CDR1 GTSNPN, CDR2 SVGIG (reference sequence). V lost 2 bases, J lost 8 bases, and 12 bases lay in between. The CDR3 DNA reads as TGTGCCTGGAGTTATTCGTCCGGGGGCTACACCTTC. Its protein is CAWSYSSGGYTF.

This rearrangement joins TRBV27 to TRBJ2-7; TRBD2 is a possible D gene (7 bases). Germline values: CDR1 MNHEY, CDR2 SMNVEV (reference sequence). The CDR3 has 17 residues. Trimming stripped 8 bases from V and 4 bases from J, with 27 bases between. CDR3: CASSILFGGAPGYEQYF. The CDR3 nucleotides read TGTGCCAGCTCAATCCTTTTTGGGGGGGCGCCGGGTTACGAGCAGTACTTC.

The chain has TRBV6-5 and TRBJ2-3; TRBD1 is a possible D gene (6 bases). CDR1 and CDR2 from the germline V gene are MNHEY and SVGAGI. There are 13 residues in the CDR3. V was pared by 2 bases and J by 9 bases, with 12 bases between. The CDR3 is CASSYPGVGTQYF. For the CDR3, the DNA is TGTGCCAGCAGTTACCCAGGGGTTGGGACGCAGTATTTT.

The CDR3 coding sequence is TGTGCCAGCTCACCCTCCACAGATACGCAGTATTTT. Translated: CASSPSTDTQYF. The chain joins TRBV18 to TRBJ2-3, with D unresolved. Germline values: CDR1 KGHSH, CDR2 LQKENI. The ends were cut back, 3 bases at V and 2 bases at J, with 3 bases in the middle. This CDR3 spans 12 amino acids.

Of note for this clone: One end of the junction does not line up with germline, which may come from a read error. CDR3 in amino acids: CASNFGVSGANGLTF. The CDR3 region has the DNA TGTGCCAGTAACTTTGGGGTCTCTGGGGCCAACGGCCTGACTTTC. This rearrangement joins TRBV19 to TRBJ2-6; a possible D gene is TRBD1 (5 bases). Germline CDR1 is LNHDA and CDR2 is SQIVND (reference sequence). This CDR3 is built from 15 residues.

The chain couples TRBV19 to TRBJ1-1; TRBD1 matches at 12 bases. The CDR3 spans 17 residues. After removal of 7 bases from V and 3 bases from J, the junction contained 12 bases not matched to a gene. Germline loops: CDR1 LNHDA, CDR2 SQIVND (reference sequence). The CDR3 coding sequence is TGTGCCAGTACCTTAACCGGGACAGGGGGCAGACACACTGAAGCTTTCTTT. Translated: CASTLTGTGGRHTEAFF.

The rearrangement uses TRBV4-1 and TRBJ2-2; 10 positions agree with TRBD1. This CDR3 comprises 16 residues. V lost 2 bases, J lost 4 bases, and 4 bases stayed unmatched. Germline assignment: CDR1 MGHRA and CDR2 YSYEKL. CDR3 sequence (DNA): TGCGCCAGCAGCCAATCGGGACAGGGGACCACCGGGGAGCTGTTTTTT. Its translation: CASSQSGQGTTGELFF.

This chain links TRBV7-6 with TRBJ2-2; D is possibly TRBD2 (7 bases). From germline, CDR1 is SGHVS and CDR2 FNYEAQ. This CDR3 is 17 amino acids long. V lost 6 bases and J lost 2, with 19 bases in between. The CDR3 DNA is TGTGCCAGCAGTCAAGGGGGGGGGACGGTCAACACCGGGGAGCTGTTTTTT. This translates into CASSQGGGTVNTGELFF.

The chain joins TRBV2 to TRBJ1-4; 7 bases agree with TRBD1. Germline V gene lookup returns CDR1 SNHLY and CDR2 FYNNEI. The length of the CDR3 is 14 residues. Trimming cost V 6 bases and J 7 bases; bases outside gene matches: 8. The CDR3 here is CASSLTGQIEKLFF. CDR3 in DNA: TGTGCCAGCAGCCTGACAGGGCAGATTGAAAAACTGTTTTTT.

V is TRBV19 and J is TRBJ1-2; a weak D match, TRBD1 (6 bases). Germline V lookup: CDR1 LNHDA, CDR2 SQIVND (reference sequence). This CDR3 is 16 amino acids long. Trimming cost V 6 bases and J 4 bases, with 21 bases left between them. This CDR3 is CASRRRSENRAYGYTF. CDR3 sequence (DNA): TGTGCCAGTAGAAGAAGGAGCGAGAACAGGGCCTATGGCTACACCTTC.

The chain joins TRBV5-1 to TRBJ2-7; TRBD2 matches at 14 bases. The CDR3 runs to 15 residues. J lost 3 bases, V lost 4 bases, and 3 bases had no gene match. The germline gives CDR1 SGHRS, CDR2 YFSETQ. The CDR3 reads CASSPGLAGDYEQYF. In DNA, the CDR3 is TGCGCCAGCAGCCCGGGACTAGCGGGAGACTACGAGCAGTACTTC. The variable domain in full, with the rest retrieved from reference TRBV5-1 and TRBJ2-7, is KAGVTQTPRYLIKTRGQQVTLSCSPISGHRSVSWYQQTPGQGLQFLFEYFSETQRNKGNFPGRFSGRQFSNSRSEMNVSTLELGDSALYLCASSPGLAGDYEQYFGPGTRLTVT.

CDR3 amino acids: CASSEETGLYTEAFF. DNA for the CDR3: TGTGCCAGCAGTGAAGAGACAGGGTTGTACACTGAAGCTTTCTTT. This chain links TRBV2 with TRBJ1-1, with TRBD1 matching over 7 bases. Per germline, CDR1 SNHLY and CDR2 FYNNEI. The CDR3 loop spans 15 amino acids. J gave up 3 bases and V 1 base, and 5 bases lay outside the gene matches. Supplemented by reference TRBV2 and TRBJ1-1, the full variable domain reads EPEVTQTPSHQVTQMGQEVILRCVPISNHLYFYWYRQILGQKVEFLVSFYNNEISEKSEIFDDQFSVERPDGSNFTLKIRSTKLEDSAMYFCASSEETGLYTEAFFGQGTRLTVV.

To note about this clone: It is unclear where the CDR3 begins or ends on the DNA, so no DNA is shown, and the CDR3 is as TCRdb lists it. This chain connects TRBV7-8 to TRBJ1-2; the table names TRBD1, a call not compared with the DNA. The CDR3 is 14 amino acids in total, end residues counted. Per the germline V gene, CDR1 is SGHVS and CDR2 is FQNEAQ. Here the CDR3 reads CASSPKLFVGQGTF.

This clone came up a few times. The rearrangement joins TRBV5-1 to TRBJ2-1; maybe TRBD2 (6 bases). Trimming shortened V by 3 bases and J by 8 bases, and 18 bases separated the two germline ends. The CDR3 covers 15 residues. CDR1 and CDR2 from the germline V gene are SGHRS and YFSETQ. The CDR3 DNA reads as TGCGCCAGCAGCTGGGGGGAAACACGCGGCCATGAGCAGTTCTTC. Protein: CASSWGETRGHEQFF.

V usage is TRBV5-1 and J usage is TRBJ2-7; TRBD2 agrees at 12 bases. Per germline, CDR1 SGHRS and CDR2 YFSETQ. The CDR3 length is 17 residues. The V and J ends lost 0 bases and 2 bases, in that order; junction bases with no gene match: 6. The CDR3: CASSLAPGLAGTYEQYF. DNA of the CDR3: TGCGCCAGCAGCTTGGCCCCGGGACTAGCGGGTACCTACGAGCAGTACTTC.

The DNA for the CDR3 is TGTGCCAGCAGTCCTACAGGGGACGGTCAGCCCCAGCATTTT. Translated, it gives CASSPTGDGQPQHF. The rearrangement joins TRBV2 to TRBJ1-5, with 7 bases aligning to TRBD1. The CDR3 is 14 amino acids. V lost 5 bases to trimming and J lost 6 bases; unmatched junction nucleotides: 7. The germline V gene encodes CDR1 SNHLY and CDR2 FYNNEI.

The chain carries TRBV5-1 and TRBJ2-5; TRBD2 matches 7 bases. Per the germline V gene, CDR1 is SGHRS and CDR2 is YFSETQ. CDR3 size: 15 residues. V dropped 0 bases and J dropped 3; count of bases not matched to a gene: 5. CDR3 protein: CASSLGGGGEETQYF. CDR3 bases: TGCGCCAGCAGCTTGGGAGGCGGGGGTGAAGAGACCCAGTACTTC.

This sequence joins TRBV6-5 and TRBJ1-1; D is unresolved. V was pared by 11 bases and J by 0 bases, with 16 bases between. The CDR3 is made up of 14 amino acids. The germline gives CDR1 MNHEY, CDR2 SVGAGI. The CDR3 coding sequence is TGTGCCCGCCCCCCCGGACTTTTGAACACTGAAGCTTTCTTT. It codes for CARPPGLLNTEAFF.

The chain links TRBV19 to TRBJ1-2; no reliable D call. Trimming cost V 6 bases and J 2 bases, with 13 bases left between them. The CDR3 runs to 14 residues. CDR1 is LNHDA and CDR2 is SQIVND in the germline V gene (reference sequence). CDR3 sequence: CASRRSGENYGYTF. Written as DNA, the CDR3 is TGTGCCAGTAGAAGATCTGGGGAGAACTATGGCTACACCTTC.

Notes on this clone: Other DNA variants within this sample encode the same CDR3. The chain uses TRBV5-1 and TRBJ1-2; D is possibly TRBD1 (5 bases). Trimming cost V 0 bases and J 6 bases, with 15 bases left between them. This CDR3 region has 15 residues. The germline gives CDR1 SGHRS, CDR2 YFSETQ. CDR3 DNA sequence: TGCGCCAGCAGCTTGGACCAGGGTCTGGGGAATGGCTACACCTTC. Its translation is CASSLDQGLGNGYTF.

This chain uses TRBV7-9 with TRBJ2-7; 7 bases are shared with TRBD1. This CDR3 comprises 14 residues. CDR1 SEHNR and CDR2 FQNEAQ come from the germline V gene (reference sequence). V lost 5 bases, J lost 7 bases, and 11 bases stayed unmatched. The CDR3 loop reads CASSPSRGPDEQYF. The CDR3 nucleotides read TGTGCCAGCAGCCCTTCTAGGGGGCCAGATGAGCAGTACTTC.

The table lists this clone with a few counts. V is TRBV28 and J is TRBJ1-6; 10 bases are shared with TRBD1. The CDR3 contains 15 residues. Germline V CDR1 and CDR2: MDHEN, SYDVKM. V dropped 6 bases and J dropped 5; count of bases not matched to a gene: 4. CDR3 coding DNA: TGTGCCAGCAGCACCGGGACAGGGGATAATTCACCCCTCCACTTT. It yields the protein CASSTGTGDNSPLHF.

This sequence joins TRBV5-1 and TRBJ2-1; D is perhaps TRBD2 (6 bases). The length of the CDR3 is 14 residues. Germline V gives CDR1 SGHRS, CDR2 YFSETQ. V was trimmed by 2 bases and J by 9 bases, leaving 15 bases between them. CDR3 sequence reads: CASSFRLVGGEQFF. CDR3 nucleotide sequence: TGCGCCAGCAGCTTCCGACTAGTCGGCGGTGAGCAGTTCTTC.